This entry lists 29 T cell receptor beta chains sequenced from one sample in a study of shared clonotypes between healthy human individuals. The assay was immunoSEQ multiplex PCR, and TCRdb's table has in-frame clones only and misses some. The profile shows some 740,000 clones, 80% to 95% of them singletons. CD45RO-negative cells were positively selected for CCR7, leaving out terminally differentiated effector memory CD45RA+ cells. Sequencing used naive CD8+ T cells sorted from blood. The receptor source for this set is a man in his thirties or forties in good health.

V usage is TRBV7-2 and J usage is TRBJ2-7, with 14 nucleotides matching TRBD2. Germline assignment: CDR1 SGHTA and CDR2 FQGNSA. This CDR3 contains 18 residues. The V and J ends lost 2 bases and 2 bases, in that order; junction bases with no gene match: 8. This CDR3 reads CASSLLAGLAGEAYEQYF. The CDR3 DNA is TGTGCCAGCAGCTTACTGGCGGGACTAGCGGGAGAGGCCTACGAGCAGTACTTC.

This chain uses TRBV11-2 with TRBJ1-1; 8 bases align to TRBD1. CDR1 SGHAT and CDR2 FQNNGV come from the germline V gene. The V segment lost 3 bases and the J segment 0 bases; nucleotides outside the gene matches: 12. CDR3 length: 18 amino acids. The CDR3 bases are TGTGCCAGCAGCTTGGGGCGCGGGACAGGAGATATGAACACTGAAGCTTTCTTT. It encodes CASSLGRGTGDMNTEAFF.

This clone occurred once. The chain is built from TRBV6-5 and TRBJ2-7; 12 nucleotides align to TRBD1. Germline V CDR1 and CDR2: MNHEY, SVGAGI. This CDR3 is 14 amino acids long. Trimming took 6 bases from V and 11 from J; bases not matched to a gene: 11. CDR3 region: CASSPGQGALGKYF. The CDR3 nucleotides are TGTGCCAGCAGCCCGGGACAGGGGGCCCTTGGAAAGTACTTC.

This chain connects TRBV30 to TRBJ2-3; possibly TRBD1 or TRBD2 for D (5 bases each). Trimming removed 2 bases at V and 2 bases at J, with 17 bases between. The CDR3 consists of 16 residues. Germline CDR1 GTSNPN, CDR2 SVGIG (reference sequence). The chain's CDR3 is CAWSTQWDGDTDTQYF. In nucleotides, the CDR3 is TGTGCCTGGAGTACCCAGTGGGACGGAGACACAGATACGCAGTATTTT.

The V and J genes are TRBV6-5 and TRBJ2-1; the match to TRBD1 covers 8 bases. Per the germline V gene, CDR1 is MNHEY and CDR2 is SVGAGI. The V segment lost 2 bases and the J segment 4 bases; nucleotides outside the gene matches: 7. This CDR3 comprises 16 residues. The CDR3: CASSYGRDRNYNEQFF. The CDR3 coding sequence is TGTGCCAGCAGTTACGGACGGGACAGGAATTACAATGAGCAGTTCTTC.

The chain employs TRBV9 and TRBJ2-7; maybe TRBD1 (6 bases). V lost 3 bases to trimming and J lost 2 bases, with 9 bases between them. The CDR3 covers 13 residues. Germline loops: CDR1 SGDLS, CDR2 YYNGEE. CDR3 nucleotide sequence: TGTGCCAGCAGCGGGACAGTTCCCTACGAGCAGTACTTC. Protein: CASSGTVPYEQYF.

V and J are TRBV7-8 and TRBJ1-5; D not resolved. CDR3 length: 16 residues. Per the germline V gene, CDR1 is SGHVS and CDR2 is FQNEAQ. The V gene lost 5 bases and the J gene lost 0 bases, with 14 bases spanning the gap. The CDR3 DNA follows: TGTGCCAGCAGCGATCCCGATGAATATAGCAATCAGCCCCAGCATTTT. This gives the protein CASSDPDEYSNQPQHF.

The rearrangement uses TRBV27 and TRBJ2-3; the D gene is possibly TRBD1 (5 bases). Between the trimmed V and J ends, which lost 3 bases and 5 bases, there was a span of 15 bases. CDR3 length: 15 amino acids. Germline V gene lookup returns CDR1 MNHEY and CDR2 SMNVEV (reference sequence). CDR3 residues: CASSFEGAWGDTQYF. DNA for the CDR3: TGTGCCAGCAGTTTCGAAGGGGCTTGGGGAGATACGCAGTATTTT.

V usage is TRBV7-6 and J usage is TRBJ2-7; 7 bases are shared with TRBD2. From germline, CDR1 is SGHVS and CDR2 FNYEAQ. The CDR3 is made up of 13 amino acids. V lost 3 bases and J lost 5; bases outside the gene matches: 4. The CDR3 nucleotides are TGTGCCAGCAGCTTTTCTGCGGGAGACGAGCAGTACTTC. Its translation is CASSFSAGDEQYF.

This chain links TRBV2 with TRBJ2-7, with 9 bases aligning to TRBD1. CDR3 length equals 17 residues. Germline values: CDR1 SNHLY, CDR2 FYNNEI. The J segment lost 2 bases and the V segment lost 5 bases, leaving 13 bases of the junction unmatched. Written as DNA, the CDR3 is TGTGCCAGCAGTAACCCTACATTCCGGGACAGGGCCTACGAGCAGTACTTC. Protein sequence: CASSNPTFRDRAYEQYF.

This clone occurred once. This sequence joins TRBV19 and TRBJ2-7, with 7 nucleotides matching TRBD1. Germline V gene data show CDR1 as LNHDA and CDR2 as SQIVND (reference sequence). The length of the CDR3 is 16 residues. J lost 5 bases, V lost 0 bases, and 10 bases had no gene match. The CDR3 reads CASSIDLVGGENEQYF. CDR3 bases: TGTGCCAGTAGTATAGATTTAGTAGGGGGCGAGAACGAGCAGTACTTC. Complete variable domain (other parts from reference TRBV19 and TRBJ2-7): DGGITQSPKYLFRKEGQNVTLSCEQNLNHDAMYWYRQDPGQGLRLIYYSQIVNDFQKGDIAEGYSVSREKKESFPLTVTSAQKNPTAFYLCASSIDLVGGENEQYFGPGTRLTVT.

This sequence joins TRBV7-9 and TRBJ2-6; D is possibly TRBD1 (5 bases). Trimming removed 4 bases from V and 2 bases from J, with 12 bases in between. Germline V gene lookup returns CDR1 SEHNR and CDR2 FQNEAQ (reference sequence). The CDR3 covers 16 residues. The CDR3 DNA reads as TGTGCCAGCAGCTATACAGGTTCTCCTGGGGCCAACGTCCTGACTTTC. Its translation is CASSYTGSPGANVLTF.

CDR3 in amino acids: CASSLSLDIQETQYF. The CDR3 DNA sequence: TGTGCCAGCAGCTTATCCCTGGACATACAAGAGACCCAGTACTTC. This chain connects TRBV7-6 to TRBJ2-5; maybe TRBD1 (5 bases). V dropped 2 bases and J dropped 2 bases, with 12 bases sitting between them. CDR1 is SGHVS, CDR2 FNYEAQ, per germline. The CDR3 runs 15 residues. Variable domain in full (rest from reference TRBV7-6 and TRBJ2-5): GAGVSQSPRYKVTKRGQDVALRCDPISGHVSLYWYRQALGQGPEFLTYFNYEAQQDKSGLPNDRFSAERPEGSISTLTIQRTEQRDSAMYRCASSLSLDIQETQYFGPGTRLLVL.

CDR3 in amino acids: CASSIDGGGGGYMNEQFF. CDR3 in DNA: TGTGCCAGTAGTATAGATGGAGGAGGGGGGGGATACATGAATGAGCAGTTCTTC. The chain recombines TRBV19 with TRBJ2-1, with a tentative D call TRBD2 (7 bases). V was shortened by 0 bases and J by 7 bases, with 22 bases between the two germline ends. Germline lookup yields CDR1 LNHDA and CDR2 SQIVND (reference sequence). There are 18 residues in the CDR3.

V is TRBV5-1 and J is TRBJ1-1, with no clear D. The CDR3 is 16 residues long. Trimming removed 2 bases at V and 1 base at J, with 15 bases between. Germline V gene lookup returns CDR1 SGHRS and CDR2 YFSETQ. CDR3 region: CASSLVPSGSNTEAFF. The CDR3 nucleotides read TGCGCCAGCAGCTTAGTTCCCAGCGGGTCGAACACTGAAGCTTTCTTT.

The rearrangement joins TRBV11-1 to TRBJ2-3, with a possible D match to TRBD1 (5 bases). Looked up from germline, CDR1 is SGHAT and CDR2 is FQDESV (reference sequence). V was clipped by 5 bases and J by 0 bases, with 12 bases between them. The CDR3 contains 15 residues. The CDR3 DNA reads TGTGCCAGCAGCCAAGGGGCTTCTAGCACAGATACGCAGTATTTT. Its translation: CASSQGASSTDTQYF.

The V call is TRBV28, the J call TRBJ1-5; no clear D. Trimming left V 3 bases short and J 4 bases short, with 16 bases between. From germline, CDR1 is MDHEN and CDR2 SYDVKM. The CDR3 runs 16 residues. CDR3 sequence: CASSFFPQPGNQPQHF. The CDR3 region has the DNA TGTGCCAGCAGTTTTTTCCCTCAACCGGGGAATCAGCCCCAGCATTTT.

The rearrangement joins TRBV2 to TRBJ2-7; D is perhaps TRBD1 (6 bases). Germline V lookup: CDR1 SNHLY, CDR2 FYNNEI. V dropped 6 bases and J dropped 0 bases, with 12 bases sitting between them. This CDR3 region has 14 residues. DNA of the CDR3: TGTGCCAGCAGCCGGACAGTAAGCTCCTACGAGCAGTACTTC. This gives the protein CASSRTVSSYEQYF.

CDR3 bases: TGTGCCAGCAGTCCCCTTGACAGATACACAGATACGCAGTATTTT. It yields the protein CASSPLDRYTDTQYF. The V and J genes are TRBV27 and TRBJ2-3; D might be TRBD1 (5 bases). The germline V and J ends were trimmed by 5 bases and 2 bases, with 14 bases remaining between them. CDR3 length: 15 amino acids. CDR1 is MNHEY, CDR2 SMNVEV, per germline (reference sequence).

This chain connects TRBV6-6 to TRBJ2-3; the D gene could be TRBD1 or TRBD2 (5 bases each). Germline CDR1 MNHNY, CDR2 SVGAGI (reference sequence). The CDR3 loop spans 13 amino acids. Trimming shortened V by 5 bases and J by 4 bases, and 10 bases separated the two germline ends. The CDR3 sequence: CASSQGTSDTQYF. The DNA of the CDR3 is TGTGCCAGCAGTCAAGGGACCTCAGATACGCAGTATTTT.

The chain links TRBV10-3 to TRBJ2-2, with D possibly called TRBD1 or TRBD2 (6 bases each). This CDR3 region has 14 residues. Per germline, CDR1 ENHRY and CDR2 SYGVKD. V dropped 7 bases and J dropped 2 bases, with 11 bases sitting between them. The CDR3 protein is CAIKTGTNTGELFF. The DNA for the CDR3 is TGTGCCATCAAAACAGGGACTAACACCGGGGAGCTGTTTTTT.

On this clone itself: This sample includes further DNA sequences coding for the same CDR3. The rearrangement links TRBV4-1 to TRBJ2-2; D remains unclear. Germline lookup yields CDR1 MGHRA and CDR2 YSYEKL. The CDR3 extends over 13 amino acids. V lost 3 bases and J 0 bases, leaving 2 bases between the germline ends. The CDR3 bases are TGCGCCAGCAGCCAGACGAACACCGGGGAGCTGTTTTTT. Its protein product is CASSQTNTGELFF.

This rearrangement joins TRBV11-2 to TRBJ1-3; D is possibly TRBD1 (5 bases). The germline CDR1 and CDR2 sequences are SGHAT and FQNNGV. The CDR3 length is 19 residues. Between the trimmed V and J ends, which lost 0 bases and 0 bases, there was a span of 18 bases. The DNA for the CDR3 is TGTGCCAGCAGCTTAGATGTCCAGGGTCGGCCTTTCTCTGGAAACACCATATATTTT. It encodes CASSLDVQGRPFSGNTIYF. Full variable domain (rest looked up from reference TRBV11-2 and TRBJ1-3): EAGVAQSPRYKIIEKRQSVAFWCNPISGHATLYWYQQILGQGPKLLIQFQNNGVVDDSQLPKDRFSAERLKGVDSTLKIQPAKLEDSAVYLCASSLDVQGRPFSGNTIYFGEGSWLTVV.

CDR3 sequence: CASSPSGRAYNEQFF. Here the CDR3 DNA reads TGTGCCAGCAGCCCAAGCGGGAGGGCTTACAATGAGCAGTTCTTC. The chain joins TRBV7-9 to TRBJ2-1, with TRBD2 matching 10 bases. V lost 5 bases to trimming and J lost 4 bases; unmatched junction nucleotides: 5. CDR1 SEHNR and CDR2 FQNEAQ come from the germline V gene (reference sequence). The CDR3 contains 15 residues. Filled out from reference TRBV7-9 and TRBJ2-1, the complete variable domain reads DTGVSQNPRHKITKRGQNVTFRCDPISEHNRLYWYRQTLGQGPEFLTYFQNEAQLEKSRLLSDRFSAERPKGSFSTLEIQRTEQGDSAMYLCASSPSGRAYNEQFFGPGTRLTVL.

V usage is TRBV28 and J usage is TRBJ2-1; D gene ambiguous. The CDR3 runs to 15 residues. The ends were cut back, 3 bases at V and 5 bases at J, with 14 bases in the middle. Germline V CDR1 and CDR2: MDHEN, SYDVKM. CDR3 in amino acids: CASSFPATEHNEQFF. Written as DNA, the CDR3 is TGTGCCAGCAGTTTCCCCGCGACTGAGCACAATGAGCAGTTCTTC.

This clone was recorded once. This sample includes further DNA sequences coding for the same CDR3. The CDR3 spells CASSLPRAGGRETQYF. CDR3 nucleotides: TGTGCCAGCAGCCTGCCCCGGGCGGGAGGTCGGGAGACCCAGTACTTC. The V gene is TRBV7-9, the J gene TRBJ2-5; TRBD2 aligns across 8 bases. This CDR3 comprises 16 residues. Per germline, CDR1 SEHNR and CDR2 FQNEAQ (reference sequence). Germline trimming cut 5 bases from V and 5 bases from J; bases unmatched to any gene: 13.

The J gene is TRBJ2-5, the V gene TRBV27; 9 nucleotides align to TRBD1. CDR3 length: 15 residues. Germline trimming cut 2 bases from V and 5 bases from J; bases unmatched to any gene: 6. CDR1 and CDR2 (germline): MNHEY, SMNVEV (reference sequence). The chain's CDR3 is CASSLRTGAWETQYF. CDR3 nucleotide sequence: TGTGCCAGCAGTTTAAGGACAGGGGCGTGGGAGACCCAGTACTTC.

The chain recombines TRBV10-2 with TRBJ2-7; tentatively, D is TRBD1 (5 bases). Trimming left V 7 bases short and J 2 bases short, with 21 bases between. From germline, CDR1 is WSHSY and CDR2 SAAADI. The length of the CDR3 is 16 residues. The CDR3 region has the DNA TGCGCCAGCATCCCACATATGGGCAGGGAACCCTACGAGCAGTACTTC. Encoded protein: CASIPHMGREPYEQYF.

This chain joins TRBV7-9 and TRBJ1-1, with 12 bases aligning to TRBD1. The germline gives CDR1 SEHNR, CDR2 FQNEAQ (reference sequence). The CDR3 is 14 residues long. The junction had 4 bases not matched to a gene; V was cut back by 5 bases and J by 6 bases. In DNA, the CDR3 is TGTGCCAGCAGCCGCCGGGACAGGGGGCCTGAAGCTTTCTTT. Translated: CASSRRDRGPEAFF.